These 10 T cell receptor beta chains share one sample of origin, sequenced in a study of blood T cell repertoires in COVID-19. Repertoires were generated with immunoSEQ multiplex PCR, while TCRdb's copy carries only in-frame clones and drops some. The top ten clones hold over 5.5% of a sample with more than 80,000 clones, 90% of them seen once. The sample was peripheral blood. The origin of the receptors is a man aged 18 to 29 with COVID-19, enrolled during active disease.

This chain connects TRBV11-3 to TRBJ2-3, with D possibly being TRBD1 (6 bases). V shed 1 base and J shed 2 bases, with 10 bases lying between them. The CDR3 covers 15 residues. The germline V gene has CDR1 SGHNT and CDR2 YENEEA. The CDR3 DNA reads TGTGCCAGCAGCTTAGTTCCGGGACACACAGATACGCAGTATTTT. It yields the protein CASSLVPGHTDTQYF.

The chain employs TRBV4-2 and TRBJ2-3; TRBD2 agrees at 10 bases. Looked up from germline, CDR1 is LGHNA and CDR2 is YNFKEQ. This CDR3 spans 16 amino acids. J was trimmed by 10 bases and V by 0 bases; bases with no gene match: 10. CDR3 residues: CASSQDRALAGASQYF. The DNA of the CDR3 is TGTGCCAGCAGCCAAGATCGCGCCCTAGCGGGAGCGTCGCAGTATTTT.

This clone was seen a single time. The chain has TRBV10-2 and TRBJ1-1, with D maybe TRBD1 (6 bases). V lost 4 bases and J 5 bases, leaving 17 bases between the germline ends. CDR1 WSHSY and CDR2 SAAADI come from the germline V gene. The CDR3 totals 15 residues. CDR3 in DNA: TGCGCCAGCAGTGTCAGGCCCGGGGGGCTAACTGAAGCTTTCTTT. It encodes CASSVRPGGLTEAFF.

The V and J genes are TRBV7-6 and TRBJ1-1; no definite D call. The V gene's germline CDR1 is SGHVS and CDR2 FNYEAQ. The CDR3 is 15 residues long. Trimming removed 5 bases at V and 3 bases at J, with 16 bases between. CDR3 residues: CASSPQPQQDTEAFF. The CDR3 DNA is TGTGCCAGCAGCCCCCAACCCCAGCAGGACACTGAAGCTTTCTTT.

The chain joins TRBV14 to TRBJ2-2, with D tentatively TRBD1 (5 bases). Between the trimmed V and J ends, which lost 4 bases and 6 bases, there was a span of 12 bases. CDR3 length: 14 residues. Germline values: CDR1 SGHDN, CDR2 FVKESK. This chain's CDR3 is CASSRLQGSGELFF. CDR3 in DNA: TGTGCCAGCAGCCGATTGCAGGGTTCCGGGGAGCTGTTTTTT.

The J gene is TRBJ1-2, the V gene TRBV29-1, with 7 nucleotides matching TRBD1. V shed 6 bases, J shed 7 bases, and the junction held 11 bases outside the gene matches. Germline V lookup: CDR1 SQVTM, CDR2 ANQGSEA. The CDR3 contains 13 residues. CDR3: CSVGPTGVGGYTF. The DNA for the CDR3 is TGCAGCGTCGGCCCCACAGGGGTCGGTGGCTACACCTTC. The entire variable domain, with the rest obtained from reference TRBV29-1 and TRBJ1-2, is as follows: SAVISQKPSRDICQRGTSLTIQCQVDSQVTMMFWYRQQPGQSLTLIATANQGSEATYESGFVIDKFPISRPNLTFSTLTVSNMSPEDSSIYLCSVGPTGVGGYTFGSGTRLTVV.

The genes are TRBV24-1 and TRBJ2-1, with 7 bases identical to TRBD1. The germline CDR1 and CDR2 sequences are KGHDR and SFDVKD. The CDR3 extends over 14 amino acids. The J segment lost 3 bases and the V segment lost 5 bases, leaving 3 bases of the junction unmatched. The CDR3 DNA sequence: TGTGCCACCAGTGCCGACAGGGTCTACAATGAGCAGTTCTTC. This gives the protein CATSADRVYNEQFF.

The CDR3 reads CASSVGRNTEAFF. In DNA, the CDR3 is TGTGCCAGCAGCGTAGGGAGGAACACTGAAGCTTTCTTT. The rearrangement joins TRBV7-3 to TRBJ1-1; D ambiguous. The germline V gene encodes CDR1 SGHTA and CDR2 FQGTGA. V gave up 5 bases and J gave up 1 base, with 8 bases separating them. The CDR3 totals 13 residues.

The J gene is TRBJ2-4, the V gene TRBV9; 8 bases agree with TRBD2. In germline, CDR1 is SGDLS, CDR2 YYNGEE. V lost 4 bases to trimming and J lost 2 bases; unmatched junction nucleotides: 17. This CDR3 contains 19 residues. The CDR3 sequence: CASSLRAGAGAGTKNIQYF. CDR3 nucleotide sequence: TGTGCCAGCAGCCTACGAGCGGGAGCGGGGGCGGGGACCAAAAACATTCAGTACTTC.

V is TRBV7-9 and J is TRBJ1-3; 9 bases agree with TRBD1. V lost 5 bases and J lost 8; bases outside the gene matches: 10. Germline CDR1 is SEHNR and CDR2 is FQNEAQ (reference sequence). The CDR3 consists of 15 residues. The CDR3 protein is CASSSPGTGTDTIYF. The CDR3 DNA follows: TGTGCCAGCAGCAGCCCCGGGACAGGGACCGACACCATATATTTT.